Presented here are 4 T cell receptor beta chains from one specimen sequenced in a study of blood T cell repertoires in COVID-19 (dated by TCRdb to the early 2020s). The library was produced with the immunoSEQ multiplex PCR assay. In TCRdb, the immuneACCESS table is reduced to in-frame sequences with V and J assigned. These tables do not hold every clone; where another copy was compared, an unresolved V gene accounts for under half, and the others remain unexplained. The sample table lists roughly 40,000 clones, 65% to 80% of them with a count of one. Clones ranked in the top ten supply over 25% of the sample. What was sequenced was peripheral blood. All receptors come from an older man with acute or convalescent COVID-19.

The chain carries TRBV4-2 and TRBJ2-3; D remains ambiguous. Germline V gives CDR1 LGHNA, CDR2 YNFKEQ. Deletions cut 0 bases from V and 1 base from J, with 8 bases between. This CDR3 is built from 15 residues. The CDR3 region is CASSQDFTGTDTQYF. The CDR3 DNA reads as TGTGCCAGCAGCCAAGATTTTACAGGCACAGATACGCAGTATTTT.

This sequence joins TRBV10-3 and TRBJ2-1; 12 nucleotides align to TRBD2. Losses at the gene ends were 7 bases for V and 7 bases for J; bases not matched to a gene: 5. CDR1 is ENHRY and CDR2 is SYGVKD in the germline V gene. The length of the CDR3 is 14 residues. CDR3 residues: CAIKGLAGWNEQFF. The CDR3 bases are TGTGCCATCAAAGGACTAGCGGGATGGAATGAGCAGTTCTTC.

This chain joins TRBV7-8 and TRBJ2-2; TRBD2 matches 8 bases. V dropped 2 bases and J dropped 7; count of bases not matched to a gene: 15. Germline values: CDR1 SGHVS, CDR2 FQNEAQ. This CDR3 has 18 residues. The CDR3 spells CASSLRGGPAGVSGELFF. In DNA, the CDR3 is TGTGCCAGCAGCTTAAGGGGGGGGCCAGCGGGAGTTAGCGGGGAGCTGTTTTTT.

This sequence joins TRBV19 and TRBJ1-5, with D possibly matching TRBD1 (5 bases). The length of the CDR3 is 14 residues. The V and J ends lost 0 bases and 7 bases respectively, with 10 bases between them. Germline V gives CDR1 LNHDA, CDR2 SQIVND (reference sequence). The CDR3 loop reads CASSIDGGWQPQHF. DNA for the CDR3: TGTGCCAGTAGTATAGATGGGGGGTGGCAGCCCCAGCATTTT. The full variable domain, its missing parts supplied by reference TRBV19 and TRBJ1-5, is DGGITQSPKYLFRKEGQNVTLSCEQNLNHDAMYWYRQDPGQGLRLIYYSQIVNDFQKGDIAEGYSVSREKKESFPLTVTSAQKNPTAFYLCASSIDGGWQPQHFGDGTRLSIL.